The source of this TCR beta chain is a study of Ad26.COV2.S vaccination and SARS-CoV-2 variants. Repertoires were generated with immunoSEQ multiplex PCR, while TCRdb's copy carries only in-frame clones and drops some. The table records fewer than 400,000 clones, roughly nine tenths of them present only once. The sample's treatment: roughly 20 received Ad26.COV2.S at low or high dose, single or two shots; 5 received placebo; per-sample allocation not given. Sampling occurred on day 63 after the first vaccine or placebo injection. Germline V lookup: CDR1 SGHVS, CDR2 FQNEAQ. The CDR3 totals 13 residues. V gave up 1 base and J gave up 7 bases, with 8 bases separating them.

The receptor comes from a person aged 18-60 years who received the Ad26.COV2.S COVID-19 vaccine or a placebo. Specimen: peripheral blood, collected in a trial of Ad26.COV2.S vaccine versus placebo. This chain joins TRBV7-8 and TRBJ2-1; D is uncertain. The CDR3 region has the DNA TGTGCCAGCAGCTTAGGTTCCATTAATGAGCAGTTCTTC. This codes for CASSLGSINEQFF. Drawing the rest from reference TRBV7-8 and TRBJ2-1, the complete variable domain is GAGVSQSPRYKVAKRGQDVALRCDPISGHVSLFWYQQALGQGPEFLTYFQNEAQLDKSGLPSDRFFAERPEGSVSTLKIQRTQQEDSAVYLCASSLGSINEQFFGPGTRLTVL.